This TCR beta chain is drawn from a study of OX40 agonist ivuxolimab in advanced cancers. Looked up from germline, CDR1 is MRHNA and CDR2 is SNTAGT. Trimming removed 5 bases at V and 10 bases at J, with 21 bases between. The CDR3 contains 15 residues. Libraries were prepared by immunoSEQ multiplex PCR; TCRdb keeps only in-frame clonotypes and omits some of them. The repertoire holds about 20,000 clones, with 75% to 95% as singletons. The clonotype originates from an adult with an advanced solid tumor such as melanoma, head and neck, liver or kidney cancer. Specimen: CD4+ or CD8+ T cells sorted from blood, collected in a trial of the OX40 agonist ivuxolimab. This sequence joins TRBV6-4 and TRBJ2-1; possible D gene TRBD1, 5 bases. CDR3 DNA sequence: TGTGCCAGCAGTCCCACTATTGCGACAGACCCAGAGCAGTTCTTC. It translates to CASSPTIATDPEQFF.